This TCR beta chain emerged from a study of blood T cell repertoires in COVID-19. Study-level information: Acute and convalescent COVID-19 specimens originated in the United States, Italy and Spain. PBMCs, B-cell-depleted T cells, or T cells provided the cDNA or gDNA that made up the material.

Original handling: Amplification of reference gene primers provided the estimated nucleated cell counts. TCRdb keeps only in-frame clones here, not all; method: immunoSEQ multiplex PCR. V, J and clone size derive from that table, while D and trimming were established from the DNA sequence. The sample has approximately 220,000 clones, more than 80% seen once. The germline gives CDR1 MNHEY, CDR2 SMNVEV (reference sequence). This CDR3 region has 17 residues. V lost 3 bases and J 2 bases, leaving 18 bases between the germline ends. Clinical history reported by participants formed the basis on which cohorts were assigned.

V usage is TRBV27 and J usage is TRBJ2-3; perhaps TRBD2 as D (6 bases). Sample: PBMCs or T cells enriched from blood (not recorded which). The receptor's source is a woman aged 40-49 years with acute COVID-19. The DNA for the CDR3 is TGTGCCAGCAGTTTTTCCCAGCGACTAGGGAACACAGATACGCAGTATTTT. It yields the protein CASSFSQRLGNTDTQYF.